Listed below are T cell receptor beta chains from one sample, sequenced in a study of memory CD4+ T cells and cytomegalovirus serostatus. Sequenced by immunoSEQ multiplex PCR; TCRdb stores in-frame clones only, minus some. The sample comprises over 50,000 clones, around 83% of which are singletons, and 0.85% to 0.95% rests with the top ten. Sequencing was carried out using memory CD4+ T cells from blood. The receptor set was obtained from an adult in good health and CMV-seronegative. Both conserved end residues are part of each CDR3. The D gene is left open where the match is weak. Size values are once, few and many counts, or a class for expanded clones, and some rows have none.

CDR3 DNA: TGCGCCAGCTCATGGACGGGGGGAAAGGGTGGCTACACCTTC
CDR3 protein: CASSWTGGKGGYTF
D gene: NA
clone size: NA
V gene: TRBV5-1
J gene: TRBJ1-2

CDR3 DNA: TGTGCCAGCAGCAGACAGGAGAACACTGAAGCTTTCTTT
CDR3 protein: CASSRQENTEAFF
D gene: NA
clone size: NA
V gene: TRBV14
J gene: TRBJ1-1

CDR3 DNA: TGTGCCAGCAGCCCAGCTAGCTCTGCCGATTACAATGAGCAGTTCTTC
CDR3 protein: CASSPASSADYNEQFF
D gene: NA
clone size: NA
V gene: TRBV7-9
J gene: TRBJ2-1

CDR3 DNA: TGTGCCAGCATAACGCCTGGGAGAAACACCGGGGAGCTGTTTTTT
CDR3 protein: CASITPGRNTGELFF
D gene: NA
clone size: NA
V gene: TRBV28
J gene: TRBJ2-2

CDR3 DNA: TGTGCCAGCAGTCGCCTCCAACTGGGAACCTTACGTCAGATCGCAGATACGCAGTATTTT
CDR3 protein: CASSRLQLGTLRQIADTQYF
D gene: NA
clone size: NA
V gene: TRBV28
J gene: TRBJ2-3

CDR3 DNA: TGTGCCAGCCCGACAGGCGGGAGACACTGGGCCACAGATACGCAGTATTTT
CDR3 protein: CASPTGGRHWATDTQYF
D gene: NA
clone size: NA
V gene: TRBV2
J gene: TRBJ2-3

CDR3 DNA: TGCAGCGTTGATTTAGCTAGCGGGACTTACAATGAGCAGTTCTTC
CDR3 protein: CSVDLASGTYNEQFF
D gene: TRBD2
clone size: NA
V gene: TRBV29-1
J gene: TRBJ2-1

CDR3 DNA: TGTGCCAGCAGCTTAGTGGGCAATGAGCAGTTCTTC
CDR3 protein: CASSLVGNEQFF
D gene: NA
clone size: medium-sized
V gene: TRBV11-3
J gene: TRBJ2-1

CDR3 DNA: TGTGCCGTGCAGCGGGATATTTTCTACGAGCAGTACTTC
CDR3 protein: CAVQRDIFYEQYF
D gene: TRBD2
clone size: NA
V gene: TRBV6-1
J gene: TRBJ2-7

CDR3 DNA: TGCGCCAGCAGCCCTCGACAGGCGTCGATACTAGGTGAAAAACTGTTTTTT
CDR3 protein: CASSPRQASILGEKLFF
D gene: NA
clone size: NA
V gene: TRBV5-1
J gene: TRBJ1-4

CDR3 DNA: TGTGCCAGCAGGGGGAAGGGCCGCCGCTACGAGCAGTACTTC
CDR3 protein: CASRGKGRRYEQYF
D gene: NA
clone size: NA
V gene: TRBV28
J gene: TRBJ2-7

CDR3 DNA: TGTGCCAGCAGCTCACCGGGACTCCTAGAGACCCAGTACTTC
CDR3 protein: CASSSPGLLETQYF
D gene: NA
clone size: NA
V gene: TRBV7-2
J gene: TRBJ2-5

CDR3 DNA: TGTGCCAGCAGTGAATGGAAGGCAGCCCTCACAGATACGCAGTATTTT
CDR3 protein: CASSEWKAALTDTQYF
D gene: NA
clone size: NA
V gene: TRBV6-1
J gene: TRBJ2-3

CDR3 DNA: TGTGCCACCAGCGAAGTCCTAGACTTCGCAACCAAACACAACACAGATACGCAGTATTTT
CDR3 protein: CATSEVLDFATKHNTDTQYF
D gene: NA
clone size: NA
V gene: TRBV15
J gene: TRBJ2-3

CDR3 DNA: TGTGCCAGCAGCTTGTCCGCCACACGGAGCTCCTACGAGCAGTACTTC
CDR3 protein: CASSLSATRSSYEQYF
D gene: NA
clone size: once
V gene: TRBV5-4
J gene: TRBJ2-7

CDR3 DNA: TGTGCCAGCAGCGCCCAGATCCAGGCTCGCACAGATACGCAGTATTTT
CDR3 protein: CASSAQIQARTDTQYF
D gene: NA
clone size: NA
V gene: TRBV9
J gene: TRBJ2-3

CDR3 DNA: TGTGCCAGCAGCTGGGCCTCACTAGCGGGGGCGGGAGAGACCCAGTACTTC
CDR3 protein: CASSWASLAGAGETQYF
D gene: TRBD2
clone size: NA
V gene: TRBV5-5
J gene: TRBJ2-5

CDR3 DNA: TGTGCCATCAGTGAGATAGGGACTGAAGCTTTCTTT
CDR3 protein: CAISEIGTEAFF
D gene: NA
clone size: NA
V gene: TRBV10-3
J gene: TRBJ1-1

CDR3 DNA: TGTGCCAGCAGCTTAGGCCAGGGTAACTATGGCTACACCTTC
CDR3 protein: CASSLGQGNYGYTF
D gene: NA
clone size: NA
V gene: TRBV11-2
J gene: TRBJ1-2

CDR3 DNA: TGCGCCAGCAGTGGTGGACAGGGGACAGATACGCAGTATTTT
CDR3 protein: CASSGGQGTDTQYF
D gene: TRBD1
clone size: NA
V gene: TRBV10-2
J gene: TRBJ2-3

CDR3 DNA: TGTGCCAGCAGCCAAAGGAAAGGGTTGGACGGGGAGCTGTTTTTT
CDR3 protein: CASSQRKGLDGELFF
D gene: NA
clone size: NA
V gene: TRBV14
J gene: TRBJ2-2

CDR3 DNA: TGTGCCAGCACCAAGACAGGGGGCGAAAGCAATGAGCAGTTCTTC
CDR3 protein: CASTKTGGESNEQFF
D gene: TRBD1
clone size: few
V gene: TRBV7-8
J gene: TRBJ2-1

CDR3 DNA: TGTGCCAGTAGTATGCCCCCAACCGGGACAGATCGCTCACCCCTCCACTTT
CDR3 protein: CASSMPPTGTDRSPLHF
D gene: TRBD1
clone size: NA
V gene: TRBV19
J gene: TRBJ1-6

CDR3 DNA: TGTGCCTGGAGTGGGGGGCTAGGTGAAAAACTGTTTTTT
CDR3 protein: CAWSGGLGEKLFF
D gene: NA
clone size: NA
V gene: TRBV30
J gene: TRBJ1-4

CDR3 DNA: TGTGCCAGTAGTATTGGGCGTGGCAATCAGCCCCAGCATTTT
CDR3 protein: CASSIGRGNQPQHF
D gene: NA
clone size: once
V gene: TRBV19
J gene: TRBJ1-5

CDR3 DNA: TGTGCTAGTGGTTTGGTAGGGGGCACAGATACGCAGTATTTT
CDR3 protein: CASGLVGGTDTQYF
D gene: NA
clone size: NA
V gene: TRBV12-5
J gene: TRBJ2-3

CDR3 DNA: TGTGCCAGCAGCCGCGGCGCGTCGGCGGGAGGGATCTACGAGCAGTACTTC
CDR3 protein: CASSRGASAGGIYEQYF
D gene: TRBD2
clone size: NA
V gene: TRBV7-6
J gene: TRBJ2-7

CDR3 DNA: TGTGCCAGCAGCGCCAACACAGGGCCGGGGGAGCCCCAGCATTTT
CDR3 protein: CASSANTGPGEPQHF
D gene: NA
clone size: few
V gene: TRBV9
J gene: TRBJ1-5

CDR3 DNA: TGTGCCAGCAGCTTTCAGGCGGGGACCACAGATACGCAGTATTTT
CDR3 protein: CASSFQAGTTDTQYF
D gene: NA
clone size: NA
V gene: TRBV7-2
J gene: TRBJ2-3

CDR3 DNA: TGTGCCAGCAGTTTGAGGACAGACTATGGCTACACCTTC
CDR3 protein: CASSLRTDYGYTF
D gene: NA
clone size: NA
V gene: TRBV6-5
J gene: TRBJ1-2

CDR3 DNA: TGTGCCGGCCGGGACAGGGAATATAGCGAGCAGTATTTC
CDR3 protein: CAGRDREYSEQYF
D gene: TRBD1
clone size: NA
V gene: TRBV6-1
J gene: TRBJ2-7

CDR3 DNA: TGTGCCAGTAGTAAGGCCAGCCTACAGGGAGATACGCAGTATTTT
CDR3 protein: CASSKASLQGDTQYF
D gene: NA
clone size: NA
V gene: TRBV19
J gene: TRBJ2-3

CDR3 DNA: TGTGCCAGCAGCTTACCCCGACAGGCAAGCAATCAGCCCCAGCATTTT
CDR3 protein: CASSLPRQASNQPQHF
D gene: NA
clone size: NA
V gene: TRBV7-9
J gene: TRBJ1-5

CDR3 DNA: TGTGCCAGCAGCTGGGGGGTAACCGGGGAGCTGTTTTTT
CDR3 protein: CASSWGVTGELFF
D gene: NA
clone size: NA
V gene: TRBV7-9
J gene: TRBJ2-2

CDR3 DNA: TGCGCCAGCAGCCCCTACGGGGGACCTCAGCCCCAGCATTTT
CDR3 protein: CASSPYGGPQPQHF
D gene: NA
clone size: NA
V gene: TRBV5-1
J gene: TRBJ1-5

CDR3 DNA: TGTGCCAGCAGCCCCCAGGGGAACATGAACACTGAAGCTTTCTTT
CDR3 protein: CASSPQGNMNTEAFF
D gene: NA
clone size: many
V gene: TRBV7-9
J gene: TRBJ1-1

CDR3 DNA: TGTGCCAGCTCACCACAGGGGACAGGGGGTATCACTGAAGCTTTCTTT
CDR3 protein: CASSPQGTGGITEAFF
D gene: TRBD1
clone size: NA
V gene: TRBV18
J gene: TRBJ1-1

CDR3 DNA: TGTGCCAGCAGCTTAGGAGAAGATTGGGCACGGACTGAAGCTTTCTTT
CDR3 protein: CASSLGEDWARTEAFF
D gene: NA
clone size: NA
V gene: TRBV11-3
J gene: TRBJ1-1

CDR3 DNA: TGTGCCACCAGCAGCCCCCACAGCGGGGATAGCGCAGATACGCAGTATTTT
CDR3 protein: CATSSPHSGDSADTQYF
D gene: TRBD2
clone size: NA
V gene: TRBV15
J gene: TRBJ2-3

CDR3 DNA: TGTGCCAGCAGCGGTTGGACAGGGGTTGGGGGCTACACCTTC
CDR3 protein: CASSGWTGVGGYTF
D gene: TRBD1
clone size: NA
V gene: TRBV7-2
J gene: TRBJ1-2

CDR3 DNA: TGTGCCAGCAGTGACACCTTCGATTACAATGAGCAGTTCTTC
CDR3 protein: CASSDTFDYNEQFF
D gene: NA
clone size: NA
V gene: TRBV6-1
J gene: TRBJ2-1

CDR3 DNA: TGTGCCATCCGAGACCGGGACAGGGATCAGCCCCAGCATTTT
CDR3 protein: CAIRDRDRDQPQHF
D gene: TRBD1
clone size: NA
V gene: TRBV28
J gene: TRBJ1-5

CDR3 DNA: TGTGCCAGCTCACCACGGGACTTACAAGGGACAGGGACCTCTGGGGCCAACGTCCTGACTTTC
CDR3 protein: CASSPRDLQGTGTSGANVLTF
D gene: TRBD1
clone size: NA
V gene: TRBV18
J gene: TRBJ2-6

CDR3 DNA: TGTGCCAGCAGCTTAAAAGGGCCCTCCCTTGGGGGGGGCGAGCAGTACTTC
CDR3 protein: CASSLKGPSLGGGEQYF
D gene: TRBD2
clone size: NA
V gene: TRBV7-3
J gene: TRBJ2-7

CDR3 DNA: TGTGCCAGCAGCCCCCTCGGACGGGGGGCTGATGGCTACACCTTC
CDR3 protein: CASSPLGRGADGYTF
D gene: NA
clone size: NA
V gene: TRBV5-6
J gene: TRBJ1-2

CDR3 DNA: TGTGCCAGCAGCATAGACAGCTACAATGAGCAGTTCTTC
CDR3 protein: CASSIDSYNEQFF
D gene: NA
clone size: NA
V gene: TRBV21-1
J gene: TRBJ2-1

CDR3 DNA: TGTGCCAGTAGTCCCCAGGGACAGTCCTACGAGCAGTACTTC
CDR3 protein: CASSPQGQSYEQYF
D gene: TRBD1
clone size: NA
V gene: TRBV19
J gene: TRBJ2-7

CDR3 DNA: TGTGCCAGTAGTCGGGAGGTGGGGAACTACGAGCAGTACTTC
CDR3 protein: CASSREVGNYEQYF
D gene: TRBD2
clone size: NA
V gene: TRBV19
J gene: TRBJ2-7

CDR3 DNA: TGTGCCAGCAGCCCTCGGGACAGCCGATACAATGAGCAGTTCTTC
CDR3 protein: CASSPRDSRYNEQFF
D gene: TRBD1
clone size: NA
V gene: TRBV5-4
J gene: TRBJ2-1

CDR3 DNA: TGTGCCAGCATTTCTCCTGGGGCCAACGTCCTGACTTTC
CDR3 protein: CASISPGANVLTF
D gene: NA
clone size: NA
V gene: TRBV6-5
J gene: TRBJ2-6

CDR3 DNA: TGTGCCAGCTCACCGTATAGGGGGAGTGACACCGGGGAGCTGTTTTTT
CDR3 protein: CASSPYRGSDTGELFF
D gene: NA
clone size: NA
V gene: TRBV18
J gene: TRBJ2-2

CDR3 DNA: TGTGCCAGCAGCCAAAGGGGAGGGAACATTCAGTACTTC
CDR3 protein: CASSQRGGNIQYF
D gene: TRBD2
clone size: once
V gene: TRBV7-9
J gene: TRBJ2-4

CDR3 DNA: TGTGCCAGCGGGGCTAGCACCGAGCAGTACTTC
CDR3 protein: CASGASTEQYF
D gene: NA
clone size: once
V gene: TRBV2
J gene: TRBJ2-7

CDR3 DNA: TGCGCCAGCAGCCCCCGCGGAGGGGCTGGAAACACCATATATTTT
CDR3 protein: CASSPRGGAGNTIYF
D gene: NA
clone size: NA
V gene: TRBV5-1
J gene: TRBJ1-3

CDR3 DNA: TGTGCCAGCAGCTCCAACACTGAAGCTTTCTTT
CDR3 protein: CASSSNTEAFF
D gene: NA
clone size: NA
V gene: TRBV7-2
J gene: TRBJ1-1

CDR3 DNA: TGCGCCAGCAGCCCCCGGACTAGCGGGGGCCTTACTTACAATGAGCAGTTCTTC
CDR3 protein: CASSPRTSGGLTYNEQFF
D gene: TRBD2
clone size: NA
V gene: TRBV5-1
J gene: TRBJ2-1

CDR3 DNA: TGTGCCAGCCGACAGGGGCAAGAGACCCAGTACTTC
CDR3 protein: CASRQGQETQYF
D gene: TRBD1
clone size: NA
V gene: TRBV7-9
J gene: TRBJ2-5

CDR3 DNA: TGTGCCAGCAAACTAGCGGGAGATGGCACCGGGGAGCTGTTTTTT
CDR3 protein: CASKLAGDGTGELFF
D gene: TRBD2
clone size: NA
V gene: TRBV9
J gene: TRBJ2-2

CDR3 DNA: TGCGCCAGCAGTCCAAGATCCGGACAGAACTCCTATAATTCACCCCTCCACTTT
CDR3 protein: CASSPRSGQNSYNSPLHF
D gene: NA
clone size: NA
V gene: TRBV4-1
J gene: TRBJ1-6